This TCR beta chain was captured in a study of identical twins. Trimming removed 8 bases from V and 0 bases from J, with 8 bases in between. Germline-derived CDR1 and CDR2 are ENHRY and SYGVKD. The CDR3 sequence is 13 residues long. Comments on this clonotype: Its specificity is not known.

Study findings and constraints: The study found excess low generation probability among twin-shared out-of-frame alpha sequences. Monozygotic twin pairs showed more out-of-frame TCR alpha sharing than models estimated. Out-of-frame beta chain sequences displayed weaker excess sharing between twins.

One entry per CDR3 protein results from TCRdb running MiXCR on the 5' RACE reads. Altogether about 520,000 distinct CDR3 sequences are present, roughly 21% being singletons, with the ten largest covering about 0.91%. This sample also belongs to another study, concerning T cells expressing NK-cell markers.

Material for sequencing was CD4+ T cells sorted from blood. The TCR was taken from a woman between 18 and 30 years old in good health. The chain recombines TRBV10-3 with TRBJ2-1; D uncertain. CDR3 DNA: TGTGCCATCTCCGCTAGCTCCTACAATGAGCAGTTCTTC. Amino acids: CAISASSYNEQFF.